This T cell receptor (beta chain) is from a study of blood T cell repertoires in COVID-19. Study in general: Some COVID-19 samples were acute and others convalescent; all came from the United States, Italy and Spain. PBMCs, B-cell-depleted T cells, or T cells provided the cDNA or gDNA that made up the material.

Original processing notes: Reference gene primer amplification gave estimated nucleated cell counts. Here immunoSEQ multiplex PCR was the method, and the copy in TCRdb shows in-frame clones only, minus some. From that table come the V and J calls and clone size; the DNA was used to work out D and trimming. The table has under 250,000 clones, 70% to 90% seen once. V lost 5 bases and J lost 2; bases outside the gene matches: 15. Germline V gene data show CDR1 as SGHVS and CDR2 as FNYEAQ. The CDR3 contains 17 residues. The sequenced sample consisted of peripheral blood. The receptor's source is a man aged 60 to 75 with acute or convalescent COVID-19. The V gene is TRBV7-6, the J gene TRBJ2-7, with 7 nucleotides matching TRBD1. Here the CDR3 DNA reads TGTGCCAGCAGCCTCCGAATGACAGGGCCTTTTACCTACGAGCAGTACTTC. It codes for CASSLRMTGPFTYEQYF.